The 15 T cell receptor beta chains given below trace back to one sample, sequenced in a study of cytomegalovirus exposure and HLA in healthy donors. The study ran its PCR with 60 Vbeta and 13 Jbeta primers. Sequencing used immunoSEQ multiplex PCR; TCRdb keeps in-frame clones, though not all of them. Here the sample spans just under 150,000 clones, 80% being singletons. The sequenced material came from PBMCs. All receptors derive from a woman in her 30s in good health and CMV-seronegative.

This chain links TRBV5-4 with TRBJ2-1; 14 bases agree with TRBD2. The germline CDR1 and CDR2 sequences are SGHNT and YYREEE (reference sequence). This CDR3 comprises 16 residues. V dropped 5 bases and J dropped 8; count of bases not matched to a gene: 9. DNA for the CDR3: TGTGCCAGCAGGGGGGGAGGGACTAGCGGGGGCGATGAGCAGTTCTTC. Its protein is CASRGGGTSGGDEQFF.

This chain connects TRBV30 to TRBJ1-1, with TRBD1 matching over 9 bases. Per the germline V gene, CDR1 is GTSNPN and CDR2 is SVGIG (reference sequence). J gave up 1 base and V 4 bases, and 7 bases lay outside the gene matches. This CDR3 contains 15 residues. The CDR3 nucleotides are TGTGCCTGGACACAACGGGACAGGGAGAACACTGAAGCTTTCTTT. Translation: CAWTQRDRENTEAFF.

The chain links TRBV7-9 to TRBJ1-5, with D tentatively TRBD1 (5 bases). The CDR3 has 15 residues. Germline values: CDR1 SEHNR, CDR2 FQNEAQ (reference sequence). V lost 1 base, J lost 8 bases, and 15 bases lay in between. CDR3 protein: CASSLGQGIMEPQHF. DNA of the CDR3: TGTGCCAGCAGCTTAGGGCAGGGAATTATGGAGCCCCAGCATTTT.

The chain employs TRBV18 and TRBJ2-7, with 7 bases lining up with TRBD1. V lost 4 bases and J lost 3; bases outside the gene matches: 6. Germline CDR1 and CDR2: KGHSH and LQKENI. This CDR3 has 14 amino acids. CDR3 coding DNA: TGTGCCAGCTCACGCCGGGACAGAAACTACGAGCAGTACTTC. It is translated as CASSRRDRNYEQYF.

The CDR3 reads CASRTRVLDTGELFF. DNA for the CDR3: TGTGCCAGCAGGACCAGGGTCTTAGACACCGGGGAGCTGTTTTTT. V and J are TRBV6-1 and TRBJ2-2, with D tentatively TRBD1 (5 bases). This CDR3 contains 15 residues. V dropped 6 bases and J dropped 3 bases, with 14 bases sitting between them. Germline loops: CDR1 MNHNS, CDR2 SASEGT.

This rearrangement joins TRBV9 to TRBJ2-2; 10 bases align to TRBD1. From germline, CDR1 is SGDLS and CDR2 YYNGEE. Trimming took 4 bases from V and 2 from J; bases not matched to a gene: 2. The CDR3 spans 15 residues. DNA for the CDR3: TGTGCCAGCAGCCGGACAGGGGGAAACACCGGGGAGCTGTTTTTT. Protein product: CASSRTGGNTGELFF.

The J gene is TRBJ2-4, the V gene TRBV5-1; D is possibly TRBD2 (5 bases). Germline CDR1 is SGHRS and CDR2 is YFSETQ. The CDR3 is made up of 15 amino acids. Trimming removed 3 bases at V and 1 base at J, with 11 bases between. As DNA, the CDR3 is TGCGCCAGCAGCTCGGGAATATGGGCCAAAAACATTCAGTACTTC. This translates into CASSSGIWAKNIQYF.

The rearrangement links TRBV5-6 to TRBJ2-1, with D unclear. Trimming removed 1 base at V and 4 bases at J, with 12 bases between. Germline values: CDR1 SGHDT, CDR2 YYEEEE. The CDR3 is 15 amino acids. The CDR3 spells CASSLSHREYNEQFF. The CDR3 nucleotides read TGTGCCAGCAGCTTGAGTCACAGAGAGTACAATGAGCAGTTCTTC. The full variable domain, its missing parts supplied by reference TRBV5-6 and TRBJ2-1, is DAGVTQSPTHLIKTRGQQVTLRCSPKSGHDTVSWYQQALGQGPQFIFQYYEEEERQRGNFPDRFSGHQFPNYSSELNVNALLLGDSALYLCASSLSHREYNEQFFGPGTRLTVL.

The chain recombines TRBV19 with TRBJ2-1; TRBD1 might be the D (5 bases). CDR1 is LNHDA, CDR2 SQIVND, per germline (reference sequence). The V end lost 2 bases, the J end lost 2 bases, and 7 bases lay between the germline ends. CDR3 size: 14 residues. The CDR3 DNA sequence: TGTGCCAGTAGTATACAGGGTACCTACAATGAGCAGTTCTTC. It codes for CASSIQGTYNEQFF.

This clone has a single count. The genes are TRBV25-1 and TRBJ2-3, with 12 bases matching TRBD2. V trimming: 4 bases; J trimming: 4 bases; junction bases outside the gene matches: 9. The germline gives CDR1 MGHDK, CDR2 SYGVNS. The CDR3 is 17 residues long. CDR3 sequence (DNA): TGTGCCAGCAGTGGGTCCCCTAGCGGGGGGGGTGCAGATACGCAGTATTTT. Its protein product is CASSGSPSGGGADTQYF.

The V gene is TRBV6-6, the J gene TRBJ2-7, with D possibly being TRBD1 (6 bases). This CDR3 is built from 14 residues. Germline-derived CDR1 and CDR2 are MNHNY and SVGAGI (reference sequence). Trimming pared 6 bases from V and 1 base from J, leaving 13 bases between. CDR3 sequence: CASRDRDTSYEQYF. The CDR3 DNA is TGTGCCAGCAGAGACCGGGACACATCCTACGAGCAGTACTTC.

The DNA for the CDR3 is TGTGCCAGTAGTATCCAACGGGAGGTAGTCGAGCAGTACTTC. This encodes CASSIQREVVEQYF. The V gene is TRBV19, the J gene TRBJ2-7; 7 bases agree with TRBD2. The CDR3 consists of 14 residues. Losses at the gene ends were 3 bases for V and 6 bases for J; bases not matched to a gene: 8. Germline V gene sequence: CDR1 LNHDA, CDR2 SQIVND (reference sequence).

V gene TRBV10-3 combines with J gene TRBJ2-7, with 7 bases matching TRBD1. There are 15 residues in the CDR3. V shed 5 bases, J shed 4 bases, and the junction held 11 bases outside the gene matches. Germline assignment: CDR1 ENHRY and CDR2 SYGVKD. DNA of the CDR3: TGTGCCATCAGTCCCGGGACAGCGCCATTGTACGAGCAGTACTTC. This translates into CAISPGTAPLYEQYF.

V usage is TRBV2 and J usage is TRBJ1-6, with TRBD1 matching over 8 bases. The ends lost 6 bases at V and 11 bases at J; junction bases unmatched: 6. Germline loops: CDR1 SNHLY, CDR2 FYNNEI. This CDR3 contains 13 residues. CDR3 in amino acids: CASRQGAVAPLHF. In nucleotides, the CDR3 is TGTGCCAGCAGGCAGGGGGCAGTGGCACCCCTCCACTTT. Full variable domain (outside the CDR3, taken from reference TRBV2 and TRBJ1-6): EPEVTQTPSHQVTQMGQEVILRCVPISNHLYFYWYRQILGQKVEFLVSFYNNEISEKSEIFDDQFSVERPDGSNFTLKIRSTKLEDSAMYFCASRQGAVAPLHFGNGTRLTVT.

The rearrangement links TRBV18 to TRBJ2-2; 10 bases fit TRBD2. The CDR3 is 16 residues long. Germline CDR1 is KGHSH and CDR2 is LQKENI. V lost 3 bases to trimming and J lost 5 bases; unmatched junction nucleotides: 6. The CDR3 loop reads CASSPTSGIGTGELFF. CDR3 coding DNA: TGTGCCAGCTCACCTACTAGCGGGATTGGGACCGGGGAGCTGTTTTTT. Full variable domain (rest looked up from reference TRBV18 and TRBJ2-2): NAGVMQNPRHLVRRRGQEARLRCSPMKGHSHVYWYRQLPEEGLKFMVYLQKENIIDESGMPKERFSAEFPKEGPSILRIQQVVRGDSAAYFCASSPTSGIGTGELFFGEGSRLTVL.